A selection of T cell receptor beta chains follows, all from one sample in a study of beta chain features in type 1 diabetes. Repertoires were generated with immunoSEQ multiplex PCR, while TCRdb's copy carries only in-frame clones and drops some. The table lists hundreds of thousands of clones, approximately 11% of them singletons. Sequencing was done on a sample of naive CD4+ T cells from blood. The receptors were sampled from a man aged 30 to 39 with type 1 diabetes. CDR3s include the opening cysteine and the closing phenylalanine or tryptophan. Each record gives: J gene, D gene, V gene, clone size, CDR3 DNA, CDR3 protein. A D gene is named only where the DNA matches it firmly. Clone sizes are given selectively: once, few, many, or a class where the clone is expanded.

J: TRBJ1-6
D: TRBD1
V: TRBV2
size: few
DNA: TGTGCCAGCAGCAGCCGACAGGGCCAAGGGTCACCCCTCCACTTT
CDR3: CASSSRQGQGSPLHF

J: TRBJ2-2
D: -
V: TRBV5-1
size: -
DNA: TGCGCCAGCAGCATGGGCGGGATTGACACCGGGGAGCTGTTTTTT
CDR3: CASSMGGIDTGELFF

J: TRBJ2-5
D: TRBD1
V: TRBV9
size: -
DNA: TGTGCCAGCAGCATTCGACAGGGCATCCAAGAGACCCAGTACTTC
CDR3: CASSIRQGIQETQYF

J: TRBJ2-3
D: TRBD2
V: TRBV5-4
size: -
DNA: TGTGCCAGCAGTTTGAGACTCGGGGGGACAGATACGCAGTATTTT
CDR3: CASSLRLGGTDTQYF

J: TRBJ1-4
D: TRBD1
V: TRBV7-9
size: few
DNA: TGTGCCAGCAGCTTGGGACAGGGGAATGAAAAACTGTTTTTT
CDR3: CASSLGQGNEKLFF

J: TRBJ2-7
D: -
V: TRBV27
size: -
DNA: TGTGCCAGCGGCCTGACAAAGAGCTACGAGCAGTACTTC
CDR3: CASGLTKSYEQYF

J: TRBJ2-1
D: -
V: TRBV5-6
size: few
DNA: TGTGCCAGCAGCTTGGTGCAGGGAGGTAGCTGGAGGTACAATGAGCAGTTCTTC
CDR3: CASSLVQGGSWRYNEQFF

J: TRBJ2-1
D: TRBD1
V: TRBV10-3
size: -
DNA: TGTGCCATCAGTGAGTTAGGACAGGCTACCTACAATGAGCAGTTCTTC
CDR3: CAISELGQATYNEQFF

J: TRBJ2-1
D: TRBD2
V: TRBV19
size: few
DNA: TGTGCCAGTAGTATAAGGACTAGCGGGGCCAGGGGAGAGCAGTTCTTC
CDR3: CASSIRTSGARGEQFF

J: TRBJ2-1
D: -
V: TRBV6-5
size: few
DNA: TGTGCCAGCAGTTGGCCAGGGCTGGATGAGCAGTTCTTC
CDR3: CASSWPGLDEQFF

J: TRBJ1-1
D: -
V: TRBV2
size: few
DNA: TGTGCCAGCACCAGACAATTCAACACTGAAGCTTTCTTT
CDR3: CASTRQFNTEAFF

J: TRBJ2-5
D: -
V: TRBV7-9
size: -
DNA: TGTGCCAGCAGCTTCAGGCAGGGGCCGCCAGAGACCCAGTACTTC
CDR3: CASSFRQGPPETQYF

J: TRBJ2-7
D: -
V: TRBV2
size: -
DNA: TGTGCCAGCACGAAAGAAGCCGCCTACGAGCAGTACTTC
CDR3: CASTKEAAYEQYF

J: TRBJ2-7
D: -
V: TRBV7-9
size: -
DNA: TGTGCCAGCAGCCCCCCCGGCGGGGTCATATACTTC
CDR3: CASSPPGGVIYF

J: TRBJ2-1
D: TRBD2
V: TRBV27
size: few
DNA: TGTGCCAGCAGTTTGACTAGCGGGGGGTATGAGCAGTTCTTC
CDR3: CASSLTSGGYEQFF

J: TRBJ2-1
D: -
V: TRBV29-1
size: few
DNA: TGCAGCGCCCCGCGGGCGACGTACAATGAGCAGTTCTTC
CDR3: CSAPRATYNEQFF

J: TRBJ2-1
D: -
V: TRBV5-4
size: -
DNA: TGTGCCAGCAGCTTGGACAGCCACAATGAGCAGTTCTTC
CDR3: CASSLDSHNEQFF

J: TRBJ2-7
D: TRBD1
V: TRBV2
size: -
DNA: TGTGCCAGCGGGGACAGGGCCCACGAGCAGTACTTC
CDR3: CASGDRAHEQYF

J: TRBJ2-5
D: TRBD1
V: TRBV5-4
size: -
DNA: TGTGCCAGCAGCTTACCCGCGACAGGGACCCGGGAGACCCAGTACTTC
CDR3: CASSLPATGTRETQYF

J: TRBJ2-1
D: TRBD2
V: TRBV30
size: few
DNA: TGTGCCTGGAGTTGGGCCGGGGGGGTAGGTGAGCAGTTCTTC
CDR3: CAWSWAGGVGEQFF

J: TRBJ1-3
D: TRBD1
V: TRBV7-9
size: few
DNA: TGTGCCAGCAGCTTAGTCACAGGGGGCTCTGGAAACACCATATATTTT
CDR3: CASSLVTGGSGNTIYF

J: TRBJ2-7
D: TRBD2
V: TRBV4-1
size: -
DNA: TGCGCCAGCAGCCAAGCGGGACTAGCGTCCTCCTACGAGCAGTACTTC
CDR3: CASSQAGLASSYEQYF

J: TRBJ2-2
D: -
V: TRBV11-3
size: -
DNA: TGTGCCAGCAGCTTAGAGGCGTGGGGAAAAGGGAGCACCGGGGAGCTGTTTTTT
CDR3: CASSLEAWGKGSTGELFF

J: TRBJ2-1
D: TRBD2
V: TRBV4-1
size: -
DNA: TGCGCCAGCAGCCAGGTCTTCGAACTAGCGGGGGGGCGTGAGCAGTTCTTC
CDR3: CASSQVFELAGGREQFF

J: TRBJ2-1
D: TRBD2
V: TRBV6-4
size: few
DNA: TGTGCCAGCAGTGTAACGGGGGGAGCCAATGAGCAGTTCTTC
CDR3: CASSVTGGANEQFF

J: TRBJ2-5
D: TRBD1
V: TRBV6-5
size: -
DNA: TGTGCCAGCAGTGACAGGGGTGATGAGACCCAGTACTTC
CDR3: CASSDRGDETQYF

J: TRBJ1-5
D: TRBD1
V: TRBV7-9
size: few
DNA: TGTGCCAGCAGCCGCAGGGGGAGCAATCAGCCCCAGCATTTT
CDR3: CASSRRGSNQPQHF

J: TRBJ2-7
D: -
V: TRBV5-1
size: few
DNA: TGCGCCAGCAGCTTGGGTTTCCGGGGCGAGCAGTACTTC
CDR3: CASSLGFRGEQYF